This TCR beta chain was documented in a study of T cells after yellow fever vaccination. About the study: Low-cell-number fractions were prepared with SMART-Seq v4 Ultra Low Input. Study outcomes and limitations: Most primary-vaccination clones recurred post-booster (nearly 98% CD4, more than 85% CD8). Though weaker, the secondary response peaked faster, on day 5 versus 15.

Making TCR cDNA involved 5'RACE template switching, which added UMIs and a universal primer site. TCRdb recomputed calls from the 5' RACE reads with MiXCR, one row per CDR3 protein. The sample has approximately 300,000 distinct CDR3 sequences; roughly a tenth are singletons. The ends lost 2 bases at V and 14 bases at J; junction bases unmatched: 3. This CDR3 is built from 11 residues. In germline, CDR1 is SGHDT, CDR2 YYEEEE. In its sample, this clonotype was seen a few times. Its antigen is still unknown. The rearrangement uses TRBV5-6 and TRBJ1-2; TRBD1 agrees at 10 bases. The source is a man between 18 and 35 years old who received the YFV17D yellow fever vaccine. The sample here was CD4+ T cells sorted from PBMCs, taken 45 days after the yellow fever booster vaccination. The CDR3 DNA is TGTGCCAGCAGCTTAGGGACAGGGGAGACCTTC. This sequence encodes CASSLGTGETF.